This T cell receptor beta chain was recovered during a study of T-cell memory formation after mild COVID-19. About the study: TCR clustering was largely donor specific. Study results and caveats: A second wave expanding day 15 to 37 was CD4+-biased; contracting clones were balanced. Cross-reactive memory apparently joined, as some responding clones appeared in pre-infection memory.

This clonotype was recorded a few times. Its antigen is still unknown. TCRdb itself ran the 5' RACE reads through MiXCR, one entry per CDR3 protein. The sample lists about 440,000 distinct CDR3 sequences, 15% to 20% occurring once. Deletions cut 0 bases from V and 0 bases from J, with 5 bases between. The V gene's germline CDR1 is SGHTA and CDR2 FQGNSA. This CDR3 has 14 amino acids. The rearrangement links TRBV7-2 to TRBJ1-2; D unclear. Sequenced material: PBMCs or a T cell subset sorted from them (not recorded which). This TCR came from an adult woman who had mild COVID-19 (a few samples of this study predate the infection). Cell type and time point are not known. The CDR3 loop reads CASSLAPPNYGYTF. DNA for the CDR3: TGTGCCAGCAGCTTAGCCCCTCCTAACTATGGCTACACCTTC.